This entry describes one T cell receptor (beta chain). The data derive from a study of T cell responses to AZD1222 COVID-19 vaccine. Assay: immunoSEQ multiplex PCR; the TCRdb copy retains only in-frame clones and omits some. The table has roughly 79,000 clones, 70% to 80% seen once. CDR3 length equals 20 residues. Trimming pared 2 bases from V and 0 bases from J, leaving 24 bases between. CDR1 and CDR2 (germline): MNHEY, SMNVEV (reference sequence). The specimen was peripheral blood, collected on day 0 of AZD1222 vaccination. This chain uses TRBV27 with TRBJ2-3; D is uncertain. This receptor was obtained from an adult in good health. As DNA, the CDR3 is TGTGCCAGCAGTTTAAAATCGAGTCTTCTTACCCCTTCTAGCACAGATACGCAGTATTTT. Its protein is CASSLKSSLLTPSSTDTQYF.